The clone carrying this TCR beta chain was counted between two and nine times. Its specificity is unknown. This entry is derived from a study of siplizumab effects on memory and regulatory T cells. Study observations and caveats: Only a minor fraction of alloreactive clones mapped to unstimulated subsets. Treg-derived clones made up an average of about 73% of mappable alloreactive CD4+ clones with siplizumab and about 26% in controls.

This table comes from immunoSEQ multiplex PCR, and its TCRdb copy is limited to in-frame clones, with some not included. The profile shows approximately 100,000 clones, about 93% of them singletons. Germline V lookup: CDR1 LNHDA, CDR2 SQIVND (reference sequence). V shed 6 bases and J shed 3 bases, with 6 bases lying between them. The CDR3 spans 12 residues. The chain recombines TRBV19 with TRBJ1-5, with D hard to call. The receptor comes from a human donor in good health. Material: non-Treg CD4+ T cells sorted from blood. The CDR3: CASRAPNQPQHF. The DNA of the CDR3 is TGTGCCAGTAGGGCCCCCAATCAGCCCCAGCATTTT. The variable domain in full, completed from reference TRBV19 and TRBJ1-5, reads DGGITQSPKYLFRKEGQNVTLSCEQNLNHDAMYWYRQDPGQGLRLIYYSQIVNDFQKGDIAEGYSVSREKKESFPLTVTSAQKNPTAFYLCASRAPNQPQHFGDGTRLSIL.